A selection of T cell receptor beta chains follows, all from one sample in a study of identifying expanded T cells in peripheral blood. The method was immunoSEQ multiplex PCR; TCRdb's version includes in-frame clones alone and lacks a portion of them. The table has 100,000 to 150,000 clones, 84% seen once. The specimen was blood. All receptors come from a person aged 18 to 75 in good health. CDR3s include the opening cysteine and the closing phenylalanine or tryptophan. The order of the fields is D gene, clone size, V gene, J gene, CDR3 protein. A D gene is named only where the DNA matches it firmly. Rows may omit the clone size; those that give it use once, few, many or a size class.

>-|-|TRBV5-1|TRBJ1-2
CASSLAGDPKGYTF
>-|-|TRBV5-4|TRBJ1-3
CASSPKGTHSGNTIYF
>TRBD1|-|TRBV19|TRBJ1-1
CASSYDRVNTEAFF
>TRBD2|-|TRBV6-4|TRBJ2-5
CASSDVRLAGGQETQYF
>-|-|TRBV12-5|TRBJ1-5
CASGFGGKNQPQHF
>TRBD1|few|TRBV10-3|TRBJ1-1
CAISEGQGNTEAFF
>-|-|TRBV2|TRBJ1-5
CASSFSNQPQHF
>TRBD1|-|TRBV6-5|TRBJ1-1
CASSNRGRGTEAFF
>TRBD1|-|TRBV19|TRBJ2-4
CASSLWTGKTKNIQYF
>-|-|TRBV6-5|TRBJ2-7
CASSEPREQYF
>TRBD1|-|TRBV7-8|TRBJ2-2
CASSRRFTGGRNTGELFF
>-|-|TRBV2|TRBJ2-2
CASEPYITTGQQGRTGELFF
>-|-|TRBV27|TRBJ2-1
CASSSLRSNEQFF
>-|-|TRBV5-5|TRBJ1-1
CASSWGGEGTEAFF
>-|-|TRBV7-2|TRBJ2-3
CASRYPPTDTQYF
>-|-|TRBV29-1|TRBJ1-1
CSVAKDSYRNTEAFF
>-|-|TRBV10-3|TRBJ2-7
CAISEGRGSYEQYF
>-|-|TRBV7-2|TRBJ1-6
CASSLGDINSPLHF
>-|-|TRBV27|TRBJ1-2
CASRGRFEPTGSYTF
>-|-|TRBV7-9|TRBJ2-1
CASSSWDFKHNEQFF